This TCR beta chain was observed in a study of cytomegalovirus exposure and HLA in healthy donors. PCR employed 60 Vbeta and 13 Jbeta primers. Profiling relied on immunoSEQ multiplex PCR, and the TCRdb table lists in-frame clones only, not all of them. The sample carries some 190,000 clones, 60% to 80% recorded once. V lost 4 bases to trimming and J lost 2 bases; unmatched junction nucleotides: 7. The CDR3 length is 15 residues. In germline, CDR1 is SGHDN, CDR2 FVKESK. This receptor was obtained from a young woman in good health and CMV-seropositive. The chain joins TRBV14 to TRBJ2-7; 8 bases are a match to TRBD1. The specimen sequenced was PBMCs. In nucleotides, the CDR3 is TGTGCCAGCAGCCCGGTCGGACAGGGCCCCTACGAGCAGTACTTC. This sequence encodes CASSPVGQGPYEQYF. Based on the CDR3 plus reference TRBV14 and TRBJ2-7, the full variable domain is EAGVTQFPSHSVIEKGQTVTLRCDPISGHDNLYWYRRVMGKEIKFLLHFVKESKQDESGMPNNRFLAERTGGTYSTLKVQPAELEDSGVYFCASSPVGQGPYEQYFGPGTRLTVT.